The T cell receptor (beta chain) described here comes from a study of blood T cell repertoires in COVID-19 (dated by TCRdb to about 2020). For the wider study: Samples covering the acute and convalescent phases of COVID-19 were provided by collaborators in the United States, Italy and Spain. The material from the prospective study consisted of cDNA or gDNA derived from T cells, B-cell-depleted T cells, or PBMCs. Deeply sampled blood TCRbeta repertoires from subjects exposed to, actively infected with, or recovered from COVID-19 were included in the dataset. The repertoires were released in a freely available public database intended as a resource for research on the immune response to SARS-CoV-2. Samples came from the ongoing ImmuneRACE study (first 160 participants) plus 1,254 subjects from 6 global collaborators. Sample metadata almost always included a de-identified subject ID, COVID-19 status, age in years and sex. Where HLA class I and class II types were available, the types were taken from metadata supplied by the sample provider, not from assay-based typing.

V is pruned by 4 bases and J by 10 bases, leaving 9 bases of the junction without a gene match. CDR3 length: 14 amino acids, cysteine to phenylalanine. CDR3 DNA is the only sequence kept; it has 42 bases, read in frame from the first base. CDR1 and CDR2, looked up from the germline V gene (reference sequence), are LNHDA and SQIVND. Collaborating institutions collected whole blood in K2EDTA tubes following their own protocols. For TCRbeta analysis, collaborators shipped samples as frozen whole blood, isolated PBMCs, or DNA extracted from either of those sample types. TCRbeta CDR3 regions were amplified from genomic DNA using the immunoSEQ Assay, a bias-controlled multiplex PCR. Under the source paper's analysis protocol: The number of nucleated cells in each sample was estimated from the amplification of reference gene primers within the assay. Sequence reads were collapsed and filtered to measure the absolute abundance of every unique TCRbeta CDR3 rearrangement. For each sample, productive Simpson clonality was calculated as the square root of Simpson's diversity index across productive rearrangements. The immuneACCESS repertoire file appears here via TCRdb, limited to in-frame rearrangements. These files lack a portion of the clones; in checked studies, under half of the deficit traces to unresolved V genes, and the cause of the others is not known. Clone size and the V and J calls come from that table; the DNA yielded D and trimming. The sample yields 90,000 to 150,000 clones; roughly four fifths were counted once. The ten largest clones take up about 2.7% of the sample.

What the work shows at the level of the full study, not this receptor alone: Clinical and demographic metadata were provided uncurated, with the amount varying by source and participant.

Worth noting for this clone: Its antigen target is currently unknown. Per-base qualities were not stored, and no clone one base away is much larger.

The material sequenced was peripheral blood. The chain is assembled from TRBV19 and TRBJ1-4, and TRBD1 matches 7 of the central bases. The TCR sequence derives from a man between 50 and 59 years old with acute or convalescent COVID-19. Here the CDR3 is given as CASSRGQGDVKLFF. The sequenced DNA: TGTGCCAGTAGTAGAGGGCAGGGGGATGTAAAACTGTTTTTT. The entire variable domain, with the stretches around the CDR3 drawn from the reference TRBV19 and TRBJ1-4 proteins, is DGGITQSPKYLFRKEGQNVTLSCEQNLNHDAMYWYRQDPGQGLRLIYYSQIVNDFQKGDIAEGYSVSREKKESFPLTVTSAQKNPTAFYLCASSRGQGDVKLFFGSGTQLSVL.